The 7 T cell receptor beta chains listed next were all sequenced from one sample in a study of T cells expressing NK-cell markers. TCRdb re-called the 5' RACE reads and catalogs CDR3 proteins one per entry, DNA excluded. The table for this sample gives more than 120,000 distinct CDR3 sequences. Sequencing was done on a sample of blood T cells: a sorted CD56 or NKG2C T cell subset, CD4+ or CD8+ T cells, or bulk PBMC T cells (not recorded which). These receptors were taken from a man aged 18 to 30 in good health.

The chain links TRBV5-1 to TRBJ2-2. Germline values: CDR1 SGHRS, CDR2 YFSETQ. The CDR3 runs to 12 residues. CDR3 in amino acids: CASENEPGELFF.

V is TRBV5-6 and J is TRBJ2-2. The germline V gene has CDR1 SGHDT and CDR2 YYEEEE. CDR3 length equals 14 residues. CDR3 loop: CASSFGTGPGELFF.

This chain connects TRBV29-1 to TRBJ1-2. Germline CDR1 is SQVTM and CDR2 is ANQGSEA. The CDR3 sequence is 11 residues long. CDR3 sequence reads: CSVPLNYGYTF. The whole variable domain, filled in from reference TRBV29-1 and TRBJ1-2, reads SAVISQKPSRDICQRGTSLTIQCQVDSQVTMMFWYRQQPGQSLTLIATANQGSEATYESGFVIDKFPISRPNLTFSTLTVSNMSPEDSSIYLCSVPLNYGYTFGSGTRLTVV.

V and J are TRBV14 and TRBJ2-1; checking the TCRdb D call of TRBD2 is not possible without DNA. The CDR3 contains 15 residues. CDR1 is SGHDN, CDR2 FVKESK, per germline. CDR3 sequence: CASSQVSGSLNEQFF.

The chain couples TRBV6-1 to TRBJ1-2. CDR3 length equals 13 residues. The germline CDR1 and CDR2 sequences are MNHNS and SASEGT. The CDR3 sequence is CASSQGLFYGYTF.

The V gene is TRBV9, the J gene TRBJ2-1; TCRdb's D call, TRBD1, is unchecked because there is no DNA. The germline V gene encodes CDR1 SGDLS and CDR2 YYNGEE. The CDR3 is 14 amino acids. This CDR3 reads CASSPSMTDPEQFF.

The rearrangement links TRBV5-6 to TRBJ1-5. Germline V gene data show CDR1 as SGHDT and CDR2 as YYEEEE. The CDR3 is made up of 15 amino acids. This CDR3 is CASSLQQERNQPQHF. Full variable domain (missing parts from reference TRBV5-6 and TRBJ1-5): DAGVTQSPTHLIKTRGQQVTLRCSPKSGHDTVSWYQQALGQGPQFIFQYYEEEERQRGNFPDRFSGHQFPNYSSELNVNALLLGDSALYLCASSLQQERNQPQHFGDGTRLSIL.